These 27 T cell receptor beta chains share one sample of origin, sequenced in a study of shared clonotypes between healthy human individuals. Using immunoSEQ multiplex PCR, the repertoire was profiled, and TCRdb retains in-frame clones only, with some absent. The repertoire includes roughly 1,600,000 clones, approximately 98.5% of them detected once, and 0.3% to 0.45% sits in the top ten. The sample consisted of naive CD4+ T cells sorted from blood. The subset was: CD45RA+ positively selected. Receptors were obtained from a man aged 25 to 40 in good health.

The chain joins TRBV5-1 to TRBJ2-3; tentatively, D is TRBD1 (7 bases). Trimming removed 5 bases from V and 10 bases from J, with 23 bases in between. The germline V gene encodes CDR1 SGHRS and CDR2 YFSETQ. The CDR3 extends over 15 amino acids. CDR3: CASSEVTAGGKAQYF. CDR3 nucleotides: TGCGCCAGCAGTGAGGTGACTGCAGGGGGGAAGGCGCAGTATTTT.

The rearrangement uses TRBV19 and TRBJ2-3; TRBD2 matches at 9 bases. Germline V gives CDR1 LNHDA, CDR2 SQIVND (reference sequence). J gave up 0 bases and V 11 bases, and 12 bases lay outside the gene matches. The CDR3 is made up of 16 amino acids. CDR3 in amino acids: CAHGGGLAASTDTQYF. Written as DNA, the CDR3 is TGTGCCCATGGGGGGGGACTAGCCGCTAGCACAGATACGCAGTATTTT.

The CDR3 sequence is CASSSPRAGRYIQYF. In DNA form, the CDR3 reads TGTGCCAGCAGTTCCCCCAGGGCCGGGAGGTACATTCAGTACTTC. The rearrangement joins TRBV5-6 to TRBJ2-4; 7 nucleotides match TRBD2. The CDR3 extends over 15 amino acids. In germline, CDR1 is SGHDT, CDR2 YYEEEE. V lost 5 bases to trimming and J lost 8 bases; unmatched junction nucleotides: 13.

The CDR3 sequence: CASSLLQADTEAFF. DNA of the CDR3: TGCGCCAGCAGCTTGCTCCAGGCGGACACTGAAGCTTTCTTT. V gene TRBV5-1 combines with J gene TRBJ1-1; no clear D gene. This CDR3 spans 14 amino acids. Germline CDR1 is SGHRS and CDR2 is YFSETQ. V was trimmed by 1 base and J by 3 bases, leaving 10 bases between them.

This chain uses TRBV5-4 with TRBJ2-2, with no clear D. Germline CDR1 and CDR2: SGHNT and YYREEE (reference sequence). V lost 4 bases, J lost 9 bases, and 10 bases lay in between. The CDR3 has 12 residues. Written as DNA, the CDR3 is TGTGCCAGCAGCCCAACAACCCGGGAGCTGTTTTTT. This gives the protein CASSPTTRELFF.

Comments on this clone: Other nucleotide sequences from this sample produce the same CDR3. The CDR3 nucleotides are TGTGCCAGCAGGACCCTGAACACTGAAGCTTTCTTT. Encoded protein: CASRTLNTEAFF. This chain joins TRBV28 and TRBJ1-1; no firm D call. V lost 6 bases and J 0 bases, leaving 5 bases between the germline ends. This CDR3 has 12 residues. The V gene's germline CDR1 is MDHEN and CDR2 SYDVKM.

V gene TRBV9 combines with J gene TRBJ1-2; 8 bases are shared with TRBD1. Unmatched junction bases numbered 8, after V lost 3 bases and J lost 4 bases. The germline V gene has CDR1 SGDLS and CDR2 YYNGEE. CDR3 length: 15 residues. CDR3 amino acids: CASSDSGGAGYGYTF. For the CDR3, the DNA is TGTGCCAGCAGCGACTCAGGGGGCGCAGGCTATGGCTACACCTTC.

The chain uses TRBV28 and TRBJ2-3, with D unclear. CDR1 and CDR2 from the germline V gene are MDHEN and SYDVKM. Trimming left V 7 bases short and J 2 bases short, with 16 bases between. CDR3 length: 15 residues. CDR3 in amino acids: CASMQVLMFTDTQYF. The CDR3 DNA follows: TGTGCCAGCATGCAAGTGCTAATGTTCACAGATACGCAGTATTTT. Complete variable domain (other parts from reference TRBV28 and TRBJ2-3): DVKVTQSSRYLVKRTGEKVFLECVQDMDHENMFWYRQDPGLGLRLIYFSYDVKMKEKGDIPEGYSVSREKKERFSLILESASTNQTSMYLCASMQVLMFTDTQYFGPGTRLTVL.

The chain couples TRBV7-6 to TRBJ2-7; D tentatively fits TRBD1 or TRBD2 (6 bases each). Germline CDR1 SGHVS, CDR2 FNYEAQ. The V end was cut by 5 bases, the J end by 3 bases, with 20 bases between. CDR3 length: 16 amino acids. The CDR3 here is CASSPIRGRRVYEQYF. In nucleotides, the CDR3 is TGTGCCAGCAGCCCAATTAGGGGGAGGAGGGTCTACGAGCAGTACTTC.

This clone showed up just once. J is TRBJ2-6 and V is TRBV7-2; no firm D call. In germline, CDR1 is SGHTA, CDR2 FQGNSA. V was cut by 3 bases and J by 0 bases, with 9 bases left in between. The length of the CDR3 is 16 residues. CDR3 nucleotides: TGTGCCAGCAGCTTCCCCCTCCTCTCTGGGGCCAACGTCCTGACTTTC. Translated, it gives CASSFPLLSGANVLTF.

This clone came up once. V and J are TRBV28 and TRBJ2-1; TRBD2 might be the D (6 bases). Deletions cut 7 bases from V and 4 bases from J, with 8 bases between. CDR1 MDHEN and CDR2 SYDVKM come from the germline V gene. There are 12 residues in the CDR3. The CDR3 loop is CASKGLYNEQFF. CDR3 sequence (DNA): TGTGCCAGCAAGGGACTTTACAATGAGCAGTTCTTC.

V gene TRBV10-3 combines with J gene TRBJ2-1; TRBD2 agrees at 7 bases. CDR1 and CDR2 from the germline V gene are ENHRY and SYGVKD. CDR3 length: 14 residues. Trimming at V came to 2 bases and at J to 13 bases, leaving 11 bases not matched to a gene. CDR3 amino acids: CAISERKTSEGQFF. The DNA of the CDR3 is TGTGCCATCAGTGAGCGAAAAACTAGCGAAGGACAGTTCTTC.

CDR3 sequence reads: CASSYRATNEKLFF. DNA of the CDR3: TGTGCCAGCAGTTACAGGGCAACTAATGAAAAACTGTTTTTT. The chain is built from TRBV6-6 and TRBJ1-4, with unresolved D. The CDR3 is made up of 14 amino acids. V was clipped by 2 bases and J by 0 bases, with 4 bases between them. The germline V gene has CDR1 MNHNY and CDR2 SVGAGI (reference sequence).

The chain recombines TRBV6-5 with TRBJ1-5; 8 bases align to TRBD1. CDR1 is MNHEY and CDR2 is SVGAGI in the germline V gene. This CDR3 region has 15 residues. J was trimmed by 2 bases and V by 6 bases; bases with no gene match: 6. CDR3 in amino acids: CASSKPGQGNQPQHF. The CDR3 nucleotides are TGTGCCAGCAGCAAACCGGGACAGGGCAATCAGCCCCAGCATTTT.

This chain joins TRBV30 and TRBJ2-2; 8 bases match TRBD2. This CDR3 spans 14 amino acids. V dropped 0 bases and J dropped 4; count of bases not matched to a gene: 1. In germline, CDR1 is GTSNPN, CDR2 SVGIG (reference sequence). CDR3 DNA: TGTGCCTGGAGTGTACTAGCGGCCACCGGGGAGCTGTTTTTT. Its protein is CAWSVLAATGELFF.

The CDR3 protein is CSRGGAEGYTF. Written as DNA, the CDR3 is TGCAGTAGAGGGGGCGCCGAGGGCTACACCTTC. The chain recombines TRBV20-1 with TRBJ1-2, with 7 bases that match TRBD1. Germline V CDR1 and CDR2: DFQATT, SNEGSKA (reference sequence). The CDR3 covers 11 residues. The J segment lost 8 bases and the V segment lost 8 bases, leaving 8 bases of the junction unmatched.

The V and J genes are TRBV21-1 and TRBJ2-7; the D call of TRBD2 is as the table states it, not checked on the DNA. TRBV21-1 is tagged as a pseudogene. This CDR3 is 15 amino acids long. The CDR3 loop is CASRTSPRRTYEQYF. The CDR3 DNA sequence: TGTGCCAGCAGAACCTCACCCAGGAGGACCTACGAGCAGTACTTC.

V and J are TRBV5-4 and TRBJ2-1; D not resolved. The CDR3 runs 13 residues. The germline V and J ends were trimmed by 2 bases and 7 bases, with 10 bases remaining between them. Germline values: CDR1 SGHNT, CDR2 YYREEE (reference sequence). The CDR3 loop reads CASSLAVTNEQFF. CDR3 DNA: TGTGCCAGCAGCTTAGCAGTTACGAATGAGCAGTTCTTC.

The chain employs TRBV4-1 and TRBJ2-7; D may be TRBD1 or TRBD2 (5 bases each). The V end lost 0 bases, the J end lost 0 bases, and 9 bases lay between the germline ends. The CDR3 consists of 15 residues. Germline V gene sequence: CDR1 MGHRA, CDR2 YSYEKL. The CDR3 loop is CASSQEGVYSYEQYF. The CDR3 region has the DNA TGCGCCAGCAGCCAAGAGGGGGTTTACTCCTACGAGCAGTACTTC.

The chain employs TRBV27 and TRBJ2-1, with 15 bases identical to TRBD2. Germline CDR1 is MNHEY and CDR2 is SMNVEV (reference sequence). CDR3 size: 16 residues. Losses at the gene ends were 4 bases for V and 4 bases for J; bases not matched to a gene: 2. In nucleotides, the CDR3 is TGTGCCAGCAGTTGGGGACTAGCGGGAGGATACAATGAGCAGTTCTTC. This sequence encodes CASSWGLAGGYNEQFF.

The V call is TRBV4-2, the J call TRBJ2-2; D ambiguous. V was trimmed by 0 bases and J by 3 bases, leaving 11 bases between them. The CDR3 spans 16 residues. Germline V gives CDR1 LGHNA, CDR2 YNFKEQ. CDR3 sequence reads: CASSQDGLEDTGELFF. CDR3 coding DNA: TGTGCCAGCAGCCAAGATGGGCTAGAGGACACCGGGGAGCTGTTTTTT.

This clone was seen a single time. The chain recombines TRBV27 with TRBJ2-7; 9 nucleotides line up with TRBD2. V was pared by 2 bases and J by 2 bases, with 13 bases of the junction left unmatched. Germline V CDR1 and CDR2: MNHEY, SMNVEV (reference sequence). The CDR3 sequence is 18 residues long. This chain's CDR3 is CASSLRASGTVPTYEQYF. As DNA, the CDR3 is TGTGCCAGCAGTTTAAGGGCTAGCGGGACCGTCCCTACCTACGAGCAGTACTTC.

The chain is built from TRBV27 and TRBJ1-2; TRBD1 agrees at 7 bases. V gave up 5 bases and J gave up 0 bases; unmatched junction bases: 3. The germline V gene encodes CDR1 MNHEY and CDR2 SMNVEV (reference sequence). This CDR3 is 14 amino acids long. CDR3 region: CASSNRGANYGYTF. CDR3 nucleotide sequence: TGTGCCAGCAGTAACAGGGGAGCTAACTATGGCTACACCTTC.

CDR3 protein: CASSLYASGDTQYF. CDR3 DNA sequence: TGTGCCAGCAGCTTATACGCTAGCGGAGATACGCAGTATTTT. This chain uses TRBV7-9 with TRBJ2-3, with TRBD2 matching 7 bases. The V gene's germline CDR1 is SEHNR and CDR2 FQNEAQ (reference sequence). The CDR3 has 14 residues. The V gene end was trimmed by 2 bases and the J gene end by 5 bases; junction bases not matched to a gene: 4.

The V and J genes are TRBV7-9 and TRBJ2-5; 7 nucleotides align to TRBD2. This CDR3 is 16 amino acids long. V lost 6 bases, J lost 1 base, and 11 bases stayed unmatched. Germline CDR1 SEHNR, CDR2 FQNEAQ (reference sequence). DNA of the CDR3: TGTGCCAGCAGTTCCGGGGGGAAGCGGTTCCAAGAGACCCAGTACTTC. Translated, it gives CASSSGGKRFQETQYF.

V is TRBV4-1 and J is TRBJ2-1, with D uncertain. V gave up 1 base and J gave up 4 bases, with 11 bases separating them. Germline CDR1 reads MGHRA; CDR2 reads YSYEKL. This CDR3 comprises 15 residues. The CDR3 coding sequence is TGCGCCAGCAGCCAAGTCGAAGGGCGGTACAATGAGCAGTTCTTC. Translation: CASSQVEGRYNEQFF.

The chain employs TRBV4-1 and TRBJ1-2, with D uncertain. CDR1 is MGHRA and CDR2 is YSYEKL in the germline V gene. This CDR3 is 16 amino acids long. V dropped 1 base and J dropped 7 bases, with 19 bases sitting between them. The DNA of the CDR3 is TGCGCCAGCAGCCAAGTCAATAGTCAGGTTTTCGGTGGCTACACCTTC. Encoded protein: CASSQVNSQVFGGYTF.